The 30 T cell receptor beta chains in this list originate from one sample, sequenced in a study of cytomegalovirus exposure and HLA in healthy donors. The PCR ran on 60 Vbeta and 13 Jbeta primers. Repertoires were generated with immunoSEQ multiplex PCR, while TCRdb's copy carries only in-frame clones and drops some. The table has under 200,000 clones, less than 75% seen once. The sequenced sample was PBMCs. The receptor source for this set is a girl aged 5 to 17 in good health and CMV-seronegative.

The rearrangement links TRBV5-1 to TRBJ2-7; 7 positions agree with TRBD1. V gave up 1 base and J gave up 2 bases; unmatched junction bases: 6. The CDR3 has 15 residues. CDR1 and CDR2 from the germline V gene are SGHRS and YFSETQ. The CDR3 loop is CASSLQGGATYEQYF. CDR3 sequence (DNA): TGCGCCAGCAGCTTGCAAGGGGGCGCAACCTACGAGCAGTACTTC.

The gene calls are TRBV19 and TRBJ2-7; 9 nucleotides align to TRBD1. The CDR3 sequence is 14 residues long. Germline values: CDR1 LNHDA, CDR2 SQIVND (reference sequence). After removal of 5 bases from V and 1 base from J, the junction contained 3 bases not matched to a gene. In DNA, the CDR3 is TGTGCCAGTAGTGGCGGGACAGGGTCCTACGAGCAGTACTTC. Translating gives CASSGGTGSYEQYF.

The chain combines TRBV7-3 with TRBJ2-7; TRBD2 aligns across 13 bases. Germline V lookup: CDR1 SGHTA, CDR2 FQGTGA. The CDR3 totals 13 residues. Trimming took 4 bases from V and 7 from J; bases not matched to a gene: 1. In DNA form, the CDR3 reads TGTGCCAGCAGCTCGGGACTAGCGGGGGAGCAGTACTTC. Translated: CASSSGLAGEQYF.

The chain recombines TRBV27 with TRBJ1-2; D not certain. CDR3 length equals 15 residues. V lost 0 bases and J 4 bases, leaving 12 bases between the germline ends. The germline CDR1 and CDR2 sequences are MNHEY and SMNVEV (reference sequence). The CDR3 protein is CASSLSTGSGYGYTF. The CDR3 DNA sequence: TGTGCCAGCAGTTTATCGACTGGGTCTGGCTATGGCTACACCTTC.

This rearrangement joins TRBV5-4 to TRBJ1-2; the D is unclear. Deletions cut 0 bases from V and 8 bases from J, with 8 bases between. The CDR3 contains 12 residues. The germline V gene encodes CDR1 SGHNT and CDR2 YYREEE (reference sequence). CDR3 in amino acids: CASSLALEGYTF. The CDR3 nucleotides read TGTGCCAGCAGCTTGGCTTTAGAAGGCTACACCTTC.

The CDR3 sequence: CATKGWYGYTF. CDR3 coding DNA: TGCGCCACCAAGGGGTGGTATGGCTACACCTTC. This chain connects TRBV5-1 to TRBJ1-2, with TRBD1 as a possible D gene (5 bases). Germline V gene lookup returns CDR1 SGHRS and CDR2 YFSETQ. The CDR3 is 11 residues long. The V end was cut by 9 bases, the J end by 5 bases, with 11 bases between. Looking up the rest from reference TRBV5-1 and TRBJ1-2 gives the full variable domain: KAGVTQTPRYLIKTRGQQVTLSCSPISGHRSVSWYQQTPGQGLQFLFEYFSETQRNKGNFPGRFSGRQFSNSRSEMNVSTLELGDSALYLCATKGWYGYTFGSGTRLTVV.

This chain links TRBV10-3 with TRBJ1-4; D perhaps matches TRBD1 (6 bases). V was trimmed by 0 bases and J by 7 bases, leaving 18 bases between them. This CDR3 is built from 17 residues. Per germline, CDR1 ENHRY and CDR2 SYGVKD. The CDR3, as DNA: TGTGCCATCAGTGAGTCGGGCGCGCAGAAAGGGGGTGAAAAACTGTTTTTT. Protein: CAISESGAQKGGEKLFF.

V is TRBV30 and J is TRBJ1-2, with a tentative D call TRBD1 (5 bases). CDR3 length equals 15 residues. Germline CDR1 GTSNPN, CDR2 SVGIG (reference sequence). The V end lost 3 bases, the J end lost 3 bases, and 17 bases lay between the germline ends. CDR3 sequence (DNA): TGTGCCTGGAGCTCCCTAGACAGACTCTACTATGGCTACACCTTC. It codes for CAWSSLDRLYYGYTF.

V gene TRBV7-9 combines with J gene TRBJ1-1; possible D gene TRBD1, 5 bases. Trimming cost V 5 bases and J 2 bases, with 15 bases left between them. The CDR3 loop spans 15 amino acids. CDR1 and CDR2 from the germline V gene are SEHNR and FQNEAQ (reference sequence). CDR3 sequence (DNA): TGTGCCAGCAGCCCATCGGGCAGGGTAAACACTGAAGCTTTCTTT. Its protein product is CASSPSGRVNTEAFF.

This chain links TRBV7-2 with TRBJ2-5, with unresolved D. The CDR3 totals 14 residues. With 5 bases removed from V and 5 bases from J, the gap between germline ends came to 15 bases. The V gene's germline CDR1 is SGHTA and CDR2 FQGNSA. The DNA for the CDR3 is TGTGCCAGCAGCCCCCGGTATACCGCGGAGACCCAGTACTTC. Translation gives CASSPRYTAETQYF. Drawing the rest from reference TRBV7-2 and TRBJ2-5, the complete variable domain is GAGVSQSPSNKVTEKGKDVELRCDPISGHTALYWYRQSLGQGLEFLIYFQGNSAPDKSGLPSDRFSAERTGGSVSTLTIQRTQQEDSAVYLCASSPRYTAETQYFGPGTRLLVL.

The chain combines TRBV5-1 with TRBJ1-2; no definite D call. The CDR3 extends over 14 amino acids. V was cut by 3 bases and J by 7 bases, with 16 bases left in between. CDR1 and CDR2 (germline): SGHRS, YFSETQ. The CDR3, as DNA: TGCGCCAGCAGCTCGGTGGACCGGGGAGGTGGCTACACCTTC. Residues: CASSSVDRGGGYTF.

The chain joins TRBV6-1 to TRBJ2-1, with 10 nucleotides matching TRBD2. Germline lookup yields CDR1 MNHNS and CDR2 SASEGT. CDR3 length: 16 residues. Germline trimming cut 3 bases from V and 2 bases from J; bases unmatched to any gene: 4. The CDR3 reads CASSEDSGGPYNEQFF. In DNA, the CDR3 is TGTGCCAGCAGTGAGGATAGCGGGGGGCCCTACAATGAGCAGTTCTTC.

This chain connects TRBV7-8 to TRBJ2-1, with a weak D call TRBD1 (5 bases). V lost 2 bases to trimming and J lost 4 bases, with 15 bases between them. The CDR3 extends over 16 amino acids. The germline V gene has CDR1 SGHVS and CDR2 FQNEAQ. CDR3 in DNA: TGTGCCAGCAGCTTATCGGCTTGGCAGGGTTACAATGAGCAGTTCTTC. Translation gives CASSLSAWQGYNEQFF.

The chain couples TRBV25-1 to TRBJ1-1; 7 positions agree with TRBD1. Unmatched junction bases numbered 14, after V lost 4 bases and J lost 3 bases. CDR1 MGHDK and CDR2 SYGVNS come from the germline V gene. CDR3 length: 17 amino acids. The CDR3 DNA reads TGTGCCAGCAGTGGACAGGGCCCCGCCTCGTTTGACACTGAAGCTTTCTTT. Translating it yields CASSGQGPASFDTEAFF.

The V call is TRBV5-1, the J call TRBJ2-1; 7 bases are shared with TRBD1. J lost 7 bases, V lost 5 bases, and 15 bases had no gene match. The CDR3 covers 16 residues. Looked up from germline, CDR1 is SGHRS and CDR2 is YFSETQ. The CDR3 is CASRAFREGASNEQFF. The CDR3, as DNA: TGCGCCAGCAGGGCTTTCCGAGAGGGGGCGAGTAATGAGCAGTTCTTC. Drawing the rest from reference TRBV5-1 and TRBJ2-1, the complete variable domain is KAGVTQTPRYLIKTRGQQVTLSCSPISGHRSVSWYQQTPGQGLQFLFEYFSETQRNKGNFPGRFSGRQFSNSRSEMNVSTLELGDSALYLCASRAFREGASNEQFFGPGTRLTVL.

Of note for this clone: Likely a read error: the CDR3 ends without its conserved phenylalanine or tryptophan. Because the CDR3's place on the DNA is in doubt, the DNA is left out and the CDR3 is given as listed by TCRdb. The CDR3 spells CASSRSGTQPPEV. The chain employs TRBV6-5 and TRBJ1-1; TRBD1 is the table's D call, not checked against the DNA. Inclusive of both ends, the CDR3 amounts to 13 amino acids. CDR1 and CDR2 (germline): MNHEY, SVGAGI.

This chain joins TRBV27 and TRBJ1-1, with D hard to call. This CDR3 has 13 residues. V lost 8 bases and J 7 bases, leaving 17 bases between the germline ends. Germline loops: CDR1 MNHEY, CDR2 SMNVEV (reference sequence). The CDR3 nucleotides are TGTGCCAGCCGGTATGGGAGAGGTAGTGAAGCTTTCTTT. This translates into CASRYGRGSEAFF.

This clone was seen a few times. This chain uses TRBV9 with TRBJ2-3; TRBD2 agrees at 9 bases. The germline V gene has CDR1 SGDLS and CDR2 YYNGEE. This CDR3 is built from 15 residues. V was pared by 7 bases and J by 6 bases, with 12 bases of the junction left unmatched. As DNA, the CDR3 is TGTGCCAGCGGAAATCTCGGAGCGGGGGGTGATACGCAGTATTTT. Its protein is CASGNLGAGGDTQYF.

The V and J genes are TRBV5-1 and TRBJ2-7, with a weak D call TRBD1 (5 bases). The ends were cut back, 5 bases at V and 3 bases at J, with 12 bases in the middle. The CDR3 is 13 amino acids. CDR1 is SGHRS, CDR2 YFSETQ, per germline. CDR3 sequence reads: CASRPQVNYEQYF. The CDR3 DNA follows: TGCGCCAGCAGGCCACAGGTAAACTACGAGCAGTACTTC. The full variable domain, with the rest looked up from reference TRBV5-1 and TRBJ2-7, is KAGVTQTPRYLIKTRGQQVTLSCSPISGHRSVSWYQQTPGQGLQFLFEYFSETQRNKGNFPGRFSGRQFSNSRSEMNVSTLELGDSALYLCASRPQVNYEQYFGPGTRLTVT.

The chain carries TRBV7-9 and TRBJ2-1, with D maybe TRBD2 (6 bases). This CDR3 has 15 amino acids. The V and J ends lost 0 bases and 4 bases respectively, with 10 bases between them. Germline V gives CDR1 SEHNR, CDR2 FQNEAQ (reference sequence). This chain's CDR3 is CASSLAPREYNEQFF. The CDR3 bases are TGTGCCAGCAGCTTAGCACCCCGGGAGTACAATGAGCAGTTCTTC.

The chain employs TRBV11-3 and TRBJ2-3; 7 bases agree with TRBD2. Germline V gene sequence: CDR1 SGHNT, CDR2 YENEEA. Trimming cost V 5 bases and J 2 bases; bases outside gene matches: 4. The CDR3 spans 14 residues. CDR3 region: CASSQSGVTDTQYF. The DNA of the CDR3 is TGTGCCAGCAGCCAGAGCGGGGTCACAGATACGCAGTATTTT.

V is TRBV19 and J is TRBJ2-7, with a possible D match to TRBD1 (6 bases). CDR1 and CDR2 (germline): LNHDA, SQIVND (reference sequence). This CDR3 has 14 residues. The V gene lost 5 bases and the J gene lost 3 bases, with 14 bases spanning the gap. The CDR3 region is CASSPPGTNYEQYF. CDR3 DNA sequence: TGTGCCAGTAGTCCCCCCGGGACAAACTACGAGCAGTACTTC.

This chain joins TRBV19 and TRBJ1-4, with D hard to call. Per germline, CDR1 LNHDA and CDR2 SQIVND (reference sequence). CDR3 length: 12 residues. V lost 8 bases and J lost 8, with 12 bases in between. The CDR3 loop is CASCPAGEKLFF. For the CDR3, the DNA is TGTGCCAGTTGCCCGGCCGGGGAAAAACTGTTTTTT.

This chain's CDR3 is CATLHHGNRGNQPQHF. The CDR3, as DNA: TGTGCCACTCTTCATCACGGGAACAGGGGCAATCAGCCCCAGCATTTT. This chain uses TRBV14 with TRBJ1-5, with a weak D call TRBD1 (6 bases). The V end was cut by 10 bases, the J end by 2 bases, with 21 bases between. CDR1 is SGHDN and CDR2 is FVKESK in the germline V gene. The CDR3 consists of 16 residues.

V usage is TRBV7-9 and J usage is TRBJ1-2, with D perhaps TRBD1 (6 bases). V dropped 5 bases and J dropped 1 base, with 14 bases sitting between them. Germline CDR1 is SEHNR and CDR2 is FQNEAQ (reference sequence). This CDR3 has 15 amino acids. In DNA, the CDR3 is TGTGCCAGCAGCCAAGACGGACAGATTAACTATGGCTACACCTTC. Translated, it gives CASSQDGQINYGYTF.

The rearrangement uses TRBV5-1 and TRBJ1-5, with TRBD1 as a possible D gene (5 bases). V was clipped by 1 base and J by 9 bases, with 14 bases between them. CDR1 and CDR2 from the germline V gene are SGHRS and YFSETQ. CDR3 size: 14 residues. CDR3 in amino acids: CASSLLGVGRPQHF. CDR3 nucleotide sequence: TGCGCCAGCAGCTTGTTAGGGGTAGGACGGCCCCAGCATTTT.

The chain employs TRBV6-5 and TRBJ2-7; no definite D call. The V gene lost 0 bases and the J gene lost 0 bases, with 12 bases spanning the gap. The CDR3 consists of 16 residues. Germline V gives CDR1 MNHEY, CDR2 SVGAGI. In DNA form, the CDR3 reads TGTGCCAGCAGTTACTCACCCGGGTTTAGCTCCTACGAGCAGTACTTC. It translates to CASSYSPGFSSYEQYF.

The DNA of the CDR3 is TGCAGCGTAGCGGGGGGGGAAAACAATGAGCAGTTCTTC. It translates to CSVAGGENNEQFF. V and J are TRBV29-1 and TRBJ2-1; TRBD2 matches 10 bases. The CDR3 has 13 amino acids. V shed 6 bases, J shed 5 bases, and the junction held 4 bases outside the gene matches. The germline CDR1 and CDR2 sequences are SQVTM and ANQGSEA.

The CDR3 loop reads CASSRRRDNEKLFF. The CDR3 bases are TGTGCCAGCAGCCGTAGGAGGGATAATGAAAAACTGTTTTTT. The chain combines TRBV13 with TRBJ1-4, with unresolved D. Trimming took off 5 bases at V and 4 bases at J, with 11 bases between the two ends. Per the germline V gene, CDR1 is PRHDT and CDR2 is FYEKMQ (reference sequence). The CDR3 is 14 amino acids.

In DNA, the CDR3 is TGCGCCAGCAGCCCCGGACAGGGGGCGCTTGGGACTGAAGCTTTCTTT. Its protein is CASSPGQGALGTEAFF. The chain employs TRBV5-1 and TRBJ1-1; 11 bases are a match to TRBD1. The V and J ends lost 4 bases and 5 bases, in that order; junction bases with no gene match: 10. The germline gives CDR1 SGHRS, CDR2 YFSETQ. The CDR3 runs to 16 residues.